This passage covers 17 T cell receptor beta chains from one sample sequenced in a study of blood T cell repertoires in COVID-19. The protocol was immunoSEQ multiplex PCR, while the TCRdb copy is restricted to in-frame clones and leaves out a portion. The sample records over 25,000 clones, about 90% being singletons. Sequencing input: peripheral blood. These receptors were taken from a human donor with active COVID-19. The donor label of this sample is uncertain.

CDR3 residues: CAISETKTGAETQYF. In DNA form, the CDR3 reads TGTGCCATCAGTGAGACTAAGACAGGCGCGGAGACCCAGTACTTC. The chain employs TRBV10-3 and TRBJ2-5; possibly TRBD1 for D (6 bases). Trimming cost V 2 bases and J 5 bases, with 15 bases left between them. The CDR3 length is 15 residues. CDR1 ENHRY and CDR2 SYGVKD come from the germline V gene.

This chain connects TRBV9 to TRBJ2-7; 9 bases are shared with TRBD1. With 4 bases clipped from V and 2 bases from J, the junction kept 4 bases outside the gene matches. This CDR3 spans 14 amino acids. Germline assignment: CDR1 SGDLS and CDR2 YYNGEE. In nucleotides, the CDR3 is TGTGCCAGCAGCTCCGGGACAGGGCCCTACGAGCAGTACTTC. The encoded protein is CASSSGTGPYEQYF.

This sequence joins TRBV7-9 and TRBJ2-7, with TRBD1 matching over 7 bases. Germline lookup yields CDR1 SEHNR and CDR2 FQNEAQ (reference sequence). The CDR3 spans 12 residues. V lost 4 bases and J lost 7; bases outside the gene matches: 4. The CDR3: CASSSQGWEQYF. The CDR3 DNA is TGTGCCAGCAGCTCACAGGGGTGGGAGCAGTACTTC.

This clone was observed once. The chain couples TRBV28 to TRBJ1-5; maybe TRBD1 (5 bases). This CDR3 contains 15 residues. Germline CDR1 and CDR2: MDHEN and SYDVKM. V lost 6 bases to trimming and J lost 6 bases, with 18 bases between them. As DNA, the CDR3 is TGTGCCAGCAGCCATGAGCAGGGATTGGGTCAGCCCCAGCATTTT. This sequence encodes CASSHEQGLGQPQHF. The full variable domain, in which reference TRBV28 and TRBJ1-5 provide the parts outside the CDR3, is DVKVTQSSRYLVKRTGEKVFLECVQDMDHENMFWYRQDPGLGLRLIYFSYDVKMKEKGDIPEGYSVSREKKERFSLILESASTNQTSMYLCASSHEQGLGQPQHFGDGTRLSIL.

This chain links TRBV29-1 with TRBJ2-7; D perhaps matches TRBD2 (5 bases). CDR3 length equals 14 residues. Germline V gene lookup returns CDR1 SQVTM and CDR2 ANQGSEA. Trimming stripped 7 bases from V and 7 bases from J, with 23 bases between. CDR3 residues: CSARLFAKTGEQYF. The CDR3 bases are TGCAGCGCCAGGTTATTTGCGAAAACGGGGGAGCAGTACTTC.

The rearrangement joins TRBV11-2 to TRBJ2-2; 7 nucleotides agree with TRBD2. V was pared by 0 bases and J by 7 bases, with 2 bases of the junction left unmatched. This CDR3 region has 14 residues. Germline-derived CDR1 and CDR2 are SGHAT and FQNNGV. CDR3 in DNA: TGTGCCAGCAGCTTAGAGGGGGGGTTCGGGGAGCTGTTTTTT. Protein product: CASSLEGGFGELFF.

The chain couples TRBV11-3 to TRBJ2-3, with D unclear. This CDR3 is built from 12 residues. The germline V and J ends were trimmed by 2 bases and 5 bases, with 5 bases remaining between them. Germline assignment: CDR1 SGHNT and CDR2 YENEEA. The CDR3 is CASSLSGDTQYF. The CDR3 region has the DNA TGTGCCAGCAGCTTATCGGGAGATACGCAGTATTTT.

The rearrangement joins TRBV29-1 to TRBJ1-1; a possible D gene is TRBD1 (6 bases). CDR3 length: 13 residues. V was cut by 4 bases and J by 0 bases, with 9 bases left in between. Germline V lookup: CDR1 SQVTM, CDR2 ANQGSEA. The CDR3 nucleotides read TGCAGCGTTGCTGGACAGATGAACACTGAAGCTTTCTTT. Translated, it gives CSVAGQMNTEAFF.

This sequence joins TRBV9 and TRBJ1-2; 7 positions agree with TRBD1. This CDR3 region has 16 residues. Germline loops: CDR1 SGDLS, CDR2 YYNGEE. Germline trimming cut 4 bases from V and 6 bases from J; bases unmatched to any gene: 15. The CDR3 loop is CASSIDLLDREDGYTF. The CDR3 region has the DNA TGTGCCAGCAGCATCGACCTTCTAGACAGGGAGGATGGCTACACCTTC.

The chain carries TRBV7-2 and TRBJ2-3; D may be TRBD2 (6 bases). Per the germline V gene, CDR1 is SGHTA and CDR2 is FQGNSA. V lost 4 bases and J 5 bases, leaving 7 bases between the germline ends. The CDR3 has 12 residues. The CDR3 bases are TGTGCCAGCAGCTACGGGGGAGATACGCAGTATTTT. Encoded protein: CASSYGGDTQYF. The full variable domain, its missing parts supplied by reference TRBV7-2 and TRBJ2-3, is GAGVSQSPSNKVTEKGKDVELRCDPISGHTALYWYRQSLGQGLEFLIYFQGNSAPDKSGLPSDRFSAERTGGSVSTLTIQRTQQEDSAVYLCASSYGGDTQYFGPGTRLTVL.

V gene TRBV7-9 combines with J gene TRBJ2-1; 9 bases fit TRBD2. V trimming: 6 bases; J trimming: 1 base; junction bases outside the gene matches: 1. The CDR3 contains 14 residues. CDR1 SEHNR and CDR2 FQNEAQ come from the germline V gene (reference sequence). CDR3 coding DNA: TGTGCCAGCAGGCTAGCGGGATCCTACAATGAGCAGTTCTTC. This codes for CASRLAGSYNEQFF.

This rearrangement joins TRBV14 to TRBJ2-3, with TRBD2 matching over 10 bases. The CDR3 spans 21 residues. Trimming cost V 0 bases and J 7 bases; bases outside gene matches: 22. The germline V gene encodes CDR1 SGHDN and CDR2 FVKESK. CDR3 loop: CASSQDQLSLRAGGARNTQYF. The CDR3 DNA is TGTGCCAGCAGCCAAGATCAGCTATCCCTCCGAGCGGGAGGGGCACGAAATACGCAGTATTTT.

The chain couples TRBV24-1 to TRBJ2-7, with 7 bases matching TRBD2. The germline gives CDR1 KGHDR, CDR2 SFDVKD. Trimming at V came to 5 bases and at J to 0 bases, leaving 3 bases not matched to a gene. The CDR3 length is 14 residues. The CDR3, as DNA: TGTGCCACCAGTGCTAGCGGTTTCTCCTACGAGCAGTACTTC. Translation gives CATSASGFSYEQYF.

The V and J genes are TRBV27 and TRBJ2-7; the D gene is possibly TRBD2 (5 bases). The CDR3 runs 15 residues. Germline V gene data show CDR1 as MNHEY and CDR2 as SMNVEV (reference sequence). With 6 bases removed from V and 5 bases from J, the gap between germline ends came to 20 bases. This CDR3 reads CASSSLTGRVNEQYF. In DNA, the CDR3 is TGTGCCAGCAGCTCTTTGACGGGAAGGGTGAACGAGCAGTACTTC.

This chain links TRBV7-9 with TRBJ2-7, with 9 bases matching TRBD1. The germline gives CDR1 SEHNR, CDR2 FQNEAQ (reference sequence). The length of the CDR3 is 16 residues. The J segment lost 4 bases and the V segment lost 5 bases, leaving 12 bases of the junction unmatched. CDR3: CASSTSGTGKWYEQYF. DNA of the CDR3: TGTGCCAGCAGCACGTCCGGGACAGGGAAGTGGTACGAGCAGTACTTC.

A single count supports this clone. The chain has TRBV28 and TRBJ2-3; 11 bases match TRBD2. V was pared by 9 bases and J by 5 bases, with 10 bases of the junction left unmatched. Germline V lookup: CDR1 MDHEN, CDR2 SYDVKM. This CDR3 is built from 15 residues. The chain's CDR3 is CASLLAGGPIDTQYF. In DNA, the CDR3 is TGTGCCAGTCTCTTAGCGGGAGGGCCAATAGATACGCAGTATTTT.

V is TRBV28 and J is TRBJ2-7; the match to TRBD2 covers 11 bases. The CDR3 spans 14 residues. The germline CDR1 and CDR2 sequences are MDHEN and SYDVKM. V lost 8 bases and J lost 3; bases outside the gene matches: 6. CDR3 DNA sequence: TGTGCCAGCGGGGGACTAGCGGAGAGCTACGAGCAGTACTTC. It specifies CASGGLAESYEQYF.